A selection of T cell receptor beta chains follows, all from one sample in a study of blood T cell repertoires in COVID-19. Using immunoSEQ multiplex PCR, the repertoire was profiled, and TCRdb retains in-frame clones only, with some absent. This sample has 150,000 to 200,000 clones, with approximately 86% found just once. Material for sequencing was peripheral blood. Every receptor here comes from a man aged 50 or older with active or convalescent COVID-19. The CDR3 runs from the conserved cysteine through the conserved F or W. D genes are given only for firm matches. Part of the rows lack a size; the others show once, few, many or a class for expanded clones.

cdr3_aa cdr3_nt cdr3_length v_call d_call clone_size j_call
CASSLSRDRLGDTEAFF TGCGCCAGCAGCCTGTCCCGGGACAGGTTAGGGGACACTGAAGCTTTCTTT 17 TRBV4-3 TRBD1 - TRBJ1-1
CASSTGGERTEAFF TGTGCCAGCAGTACCGGAGGGGAGAGAACTGAAGCTTTCTTT 14 TRBV6-6 - - TRBJ1-1
CASSPQKEGNTIYF TGTGCCAGCTCACCACAGAAGGAGGGAAACACCATATATTTT 14 TRBV18 - once TRBJ1-3
CAWTGTSATLVGELFF TGTGCCTGGACTGGGACTAGCGCTACACTAGTCGGGGAGCTGTTTTTT 16 TRBV30 TRBD2 - TRBJ2-2
CASSYEGALSPLHF TGTGCCAGCAGTTACGAGGGGGCTCTTTCACCCCTCCACTTT 14 TRBV6-5 TRBD1 - TRBJ1-6
CASGLVGQGGNYGYTF TGTGCCAGCGGATTGGTAGGACAGGGAGGAAATTATGGCTACACCTTC 16 TRBV3-1/TRBV3-2 TRBD1 - TRBJ1-2
CSGGQGARQPQHF TGCAGCGGAGGACAGGGGGCTCGTCAGCCCCAGCATTTT 13 TRBV29-1 TRBD1 - TRBJ1-5
CASSRSGQEGNEQFF TGTGCCAGCAGCAGATCGGGACAGGAGGGGAACGAGCAGTTCTTC 15 TRBV9 TRBD1 - TRBJ2-1
CASSLTGQVNTEAFF TGTGCCAGCAGCTTAACCGGACAGGTGAACACTGAAGCTTTCTTT 15 TRBV5-4 TRBD1 - TRBJ1-1
CASSYPPRADTQYF TGTGCCAGCAGTTACCCTCCCCGGGCAGATACGCAGTATTTT 14 TRBV6-2/TRBV6-3 - - TRBJ2-3